One and the same sample provided the 5 T cell receptor beta chains below, sequenced in a study of shared clonotypes between healthy human individuals. CD45RO-negative, CCR7-positively selected cells formed the naive CD8 fraction, excluding terminally differentiated effector memory CD45RA+ cells. TCRdb's table, derived via immunoSEQ multiplex PCR, lists solely in-frame clones and lacks some. The sample shows 760,000 or so clones, roughly 96% of them seen only once. Input material: naive CD8+ T cells sorted from blood. The receptors here all came from a young man in good health.

The CDR3 loop is CASSPWETSGRTGELFF. In DNA form, the CDR3 reads TGCGCCAGCAGCCCATGGGAAACTAGCGGGAGGACCGGGGAGCTGTTTTTT. The chain combines TRBV5-1 with TRBJ2-2; 12 nucleotides align to TRBD2. The germline CDR1 and CDR2 sequences are SGHRS and YFSETQ. The CDR3 is made up of 17 amino acids. V lost 4 bases to trimming and J lost 5 bases; unmatched junction nucleotides: 9.

The CDR3 DNA sequence: TGTGCCAGCTTGGGAATATCGGAGTTGAACTATGGCTACACCTTC. This translates into CASLGISELNYGYTF. The rearrangement joins TRBV5-4 to TRBJ1-2; D is undetermined. The CDR3 sequence is 15 residues long. Germline loops: CDR1 SGHNT, CDR2 YYREEE (reference sequence). The germline V and J ends were trimmed by 7 bases and 2 bases, with 18 bases remaining between them.

The chain couples TRBV12-5 to TRBJ2-1; 11 bases are a match to TRBD2. CDR1 LGHNT and CDR2 FRNRAP come from the germline V gene. The CDR3 extends over 14 amino acids. Unmatched junction bases numbered 4, after V lost 2 bases and J lost 10 bases. The CDR3 loop is CASGLQLAGAEQFF. The CDR3 nucleotides are TGTGCTAGTGGTTTGCAACTAGCGGGAGCCGAGCAGTTCTTC.

The rearrangement joins TRBV30 to TRBJ2-3; D unresolved. Trimming removed 0 bases from V and 5 bases from J, with 12 bases in between. Germline loops: CDR1 GTSNPN, CDR2 SVGIG (reference sequence). The CDR3 is made up of 14 amino acids. This CDR3 reads CAWSVFSLVDTQYF. The CDR3 DNA reads TGTGCCTGGAGTGTTTTTTCCTTGGTAGATACGCAGTATTTT.

This clone was seen once. The chain combines TRBV14 with TRBJ2-7, with 9 bases that match TRBD2. The ends lost 4 bases at V and 0 bases at J; junction bases unmatched: 4. CDR1 SGHDN and CDR2 FVKESK come from the germline V gene. CDR3 length: 15 amino acids. CDR3 sequence (DNA): TGTGCCAGCAGCCCGAGCGGGAGGAACTCCTACGAGCAGTACTTC. Translation gives CASSPSGRNSYEQYF. The entire variable domain, with the rest obtained from reference TRBV14 and TRBJ2-7, is as follows: EAGVTQFPSHSVIEKGQTVTLRCDPISGHDNLYWYRRVMGKEIKFLLHFVKESKQDESGMPNNRFLAERTGGTYSTLKVQPAELEDSGVYFCASSPSGRNSYEQYFGPGTRLTVT.